What follows is one TCR beta chain and its context. Its antigen is unknown. Study observations and caveats: Tumor memory CD4+ T cell TCR gene usage was found to cluster with blood and lymph node memory CD4+ cells and with lymph node naive CD4+ cells. Tumor-infiltrating Treg TCR alpha and beta sequences overlapped most with tumor naive CD4+ T cells, then blood naive. Whole repertoires were not studied in the larger cohort, only one V-J beta rearrangement.

The sorted Tregs were CD4+CD25+CD127-/low cells. Full-length variable regions came from constant-region reverse primers plus semi-nested Nested Universal Primer A PCR. One entry per CDR3 protein, called by TCRdb with MiXCR from the 5' RACE reads. The sample lists around 9,700 distinct CDR3 sequences; 55% were seen once. V trimming: 5 bases; J trimming: 6 bases; junction bases outside the gene matches: 8. The CDR3 loop spans 15 amino acids. The sequence was collected from a female donor with breast cancer. The sequenced sample consisted of Tregs sorted from a lymph node. The rearrangement uses TRBV12-3 or TRBV12-4 and TRBJ1-2; 11 bases are a match to TRBD1. CDR3 DNA: TGTGCCAGCAGTCAAGGGACAGGGGGTATTAATGGCTACACCTTC. Protein product: CASSQGTGGINGYTF.